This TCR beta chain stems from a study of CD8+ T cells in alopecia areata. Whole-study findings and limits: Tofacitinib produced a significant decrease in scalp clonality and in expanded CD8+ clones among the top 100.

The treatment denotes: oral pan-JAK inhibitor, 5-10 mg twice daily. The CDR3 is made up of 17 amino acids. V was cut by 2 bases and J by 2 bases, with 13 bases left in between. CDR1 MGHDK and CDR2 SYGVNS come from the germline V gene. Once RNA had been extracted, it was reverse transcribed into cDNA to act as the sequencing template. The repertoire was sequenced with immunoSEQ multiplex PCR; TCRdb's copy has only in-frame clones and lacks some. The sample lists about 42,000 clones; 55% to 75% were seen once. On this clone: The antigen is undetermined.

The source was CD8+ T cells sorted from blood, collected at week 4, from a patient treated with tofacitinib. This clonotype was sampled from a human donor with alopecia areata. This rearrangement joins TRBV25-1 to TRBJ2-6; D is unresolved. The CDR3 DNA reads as TGTGCCAGCAGTGAACCCCGGAGTGCGGCTGGGGCCAACGTCCTGACTTTC. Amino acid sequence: CASSEPRSAAGANVLTF. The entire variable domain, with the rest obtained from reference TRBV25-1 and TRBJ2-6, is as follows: EADIYQTPRYLVIGTGKKITLECSQTMGHDKMYWYQQDPGMELHLIHYSYGVNSTEKGDLSSESTVSRIRTEHFPLTLESARPSHTSQYLCASSEPRSAAGANVLTFGAGSRLTVL.